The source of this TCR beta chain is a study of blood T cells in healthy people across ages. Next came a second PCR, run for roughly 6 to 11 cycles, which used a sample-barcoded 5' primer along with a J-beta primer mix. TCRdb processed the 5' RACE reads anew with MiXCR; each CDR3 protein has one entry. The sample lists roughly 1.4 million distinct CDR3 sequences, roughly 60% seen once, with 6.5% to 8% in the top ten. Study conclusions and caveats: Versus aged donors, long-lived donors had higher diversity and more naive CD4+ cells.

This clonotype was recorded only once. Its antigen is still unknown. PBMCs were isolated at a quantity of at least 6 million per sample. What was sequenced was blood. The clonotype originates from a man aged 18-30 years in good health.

Here the CDR3 DNA reads TGTGCTAGTGGCTTCCCAAGTAAGGGGGAGAACACAGATACGCAGTATTTT. It specifies CASGFPSKGENTDTQYF. This chain connects TRBV12-5 to TRBJ2-3; perhaps TRBD1 as D (6 bases). CDR3 length: 17 residues. Trimming took 6 bases from V and 2 from J, leaving 21 bases between them. Germline CDR1 reads LGHNT; CDR2 reads FRNRAP.